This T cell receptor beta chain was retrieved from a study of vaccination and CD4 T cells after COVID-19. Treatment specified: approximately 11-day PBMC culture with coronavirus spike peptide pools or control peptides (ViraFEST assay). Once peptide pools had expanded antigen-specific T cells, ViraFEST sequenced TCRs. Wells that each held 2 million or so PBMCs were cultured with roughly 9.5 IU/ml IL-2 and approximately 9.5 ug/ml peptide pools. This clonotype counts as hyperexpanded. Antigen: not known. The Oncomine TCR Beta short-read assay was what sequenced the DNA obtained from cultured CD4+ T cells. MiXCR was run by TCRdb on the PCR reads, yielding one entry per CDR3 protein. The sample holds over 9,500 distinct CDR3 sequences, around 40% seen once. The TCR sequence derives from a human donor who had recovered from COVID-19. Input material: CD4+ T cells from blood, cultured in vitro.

CDR3 in DNA: TGTGCCAGCAGCCGTCCCGGGACAGGGGGCGCGGCCTATGGCTACACCTTC. Residues: CASSRPGTGGAAYGYTF. This sequence joins TRBV5-6 and TRBJ1-2; 12 nucleotides line up with TRBD1. This CDR3 has 17 residues. Trimming at V came to 4 bases and at J to 4 bases, leaving 11 bases not matched to a gene. From germline, CDR1 is SGHDT and CDR2 YYEEEE.